These T cell receptor beta chains were read from a single sample in a study of cytomegalovirus exposure and HLA in healthy donors. Sequencing used immunoSEQ multiplex PCR; TCRdb keeps in-frame clones, though not all of them. The sample shows 150,000 to 200,000 clones, over 75% of them seen only once. Source material: PBMCs. Receptor source: a woman aged 45-65 years in good health and CMV-seronegative. The CDR3 runs from the conserved cysteine through the conserved F or W. Each record gives: D gene, J gene, V gene, clone size, CDR3 protein, CDR3 DNA. A D gene is named only where the DNA matches it firmly. Expanded clones are given a class, and other clones once, few, many or no size at all.

>NA|TRBJ2-1|TRBV30|few
CAWSVRGNEQFF
TGTGCCTGGAGTGTACGGGGGAATGAGCAGTTCTTC
>NA|TRBJ1-2|TRBV7-9|NA
CASSLPETALYGYTF
TGTGCCAGCAGCTTACCCGAGACAGCTCTCTATGGCTACACCTTC
>NA|TRBJ2-5|TRBV6-6|NA
CASSYGDRSQETQYF
TGTGCCAGCAGTTACGGAGACAGATCTCAAGAGACCCAGTACTTC
>TRBD1|TRBJ2-7|TRBV7-2|NA
CASSNRGYYEQYF
TGTGCCAGCAGTAACAGGGGATACTACGAGCAGTACTTC
>NA|TRBJ2-6|TRBV15|NA
CATSPTRTVVLSGANVLTF
TGTGCCACCAGCCCGACCCGGACAGTCGTCCTCTCTGGGGCCAACGTCCTGACCTTC
>TRBD1|TRBJ1-4|TRBV2|NA
CASSERGGPGEKLFF
TGTGCCAGCAGTGAGCGAGGGGGCCCGGGGGAAAAACTGTTTTTT
>NA|TRBJ2-2|TRBV11-1|NA
CASSVLANTGELFF
TGTGCCAGCAGCGTTCTCGCGAACACCGGGGAGCTGTTTTTT
>NA|TRBJ2-2|TRBV19|NA
CASSMRLVNTGELFF
TGTGCCAGTAGTATGAGACTAGTGAACACCGGGGAGCTGTTTTTT
>NA|TRBJ1-5|TRBV19|once
CASSIRRRDQPQHF
TGTGCCAGTAGTATACGTCGTCGGGATCAGCCCCAGCATTTT
>TRBD2|TRBJ2-1|TRBV6-5|NA
CASAVGGDNEQFF
TGTGCCAGCGCGGTGGGAGGGGACAATGAGCAGTTCTTC
>NA|TRBJ1-2|TRBV25-1|NA
CASSGGPGYGYTF
TGTGCCAGCAGTGGGGGGCCTGGCTATGGCTACACCTTC
>NA|TRBJ1-2|TRBV7-9|NA
CASSLFQGKKNGYTF
TGTGCCAGCAGCTTATTCCAGGGGAAGAAGAATGGCTACACCTTC
>TRBD1|TRBJ1-6|TRBV6-6|NA
CASSLDRASSPLHF
TGTGCCAGCAGTCTCGACAGGGCTAGTTCACCCCTCCACTTT
>TRBD2|TRBJ2-7|TRBV28|NA
CASSSTSGRAFSPLYEQYF
TGTGCCAGCAGTTCCACTAGCGGGAGGGCCTTCAGTCCCCTCTACGAGCAGTACTTC
>NA|TRBJ1-5|TRBV19|NA
CASSIATGRRNQPQHF
TGTGCCAGTAGTATAGCGACAGGCCGAAGGAATCAGCCCCAGCATTTT
>TRBD2|TRBJ2-3|TRBV5-1|NA
CASSGQGLAGGTDTQYF
TGCGCCAGCAGCGGGCAGGGACTAGCGGGAGGCACAGATACGCAGTATTTT
>TRBD2|TRBJ2-1|TRBV6-5|NA
CASSSGTSDNEQFF
TGTGCCAGCAGTTCGGGAACTAGCGACAATGAGCAGTTCTTC
>TRBD1|TRBJ1-1|TRBV7-9|NA
CASENRGLAGTEAFF
TGTGCCAGCGAAAACAGGGGCCTCGCGGGCACTGAAGCTTTCTTT
>TRBD2|TRBJ2-4|TRBV5-1|NA
CASSLGSGGVKNIQYF
TGCGCCAGCAGCTTGGGAAGCGGGGGAGTCAAAAACATTCAGTACTTC
>NA|TRBJ2-1|TRBV15|NA
CATSRDVEGPAAGLGGDNEQFF
TGTGCCACCAGCAGAGATGTTGAGGGACCCGCGGCCGGACTAGGGGGGGACAATGAGCAGTTCTTC
>TRBD2|TRBJ2-1|TRBV28|NA
CASSFRVAGGTYNEQFF
TGTGCCAGCAGTTTCCGGGTAGCGGGAGGCACATACAATGAGCAGTTCTTC
>NA|TRBJ1-3|TRBV18|NA
CASSPTGRGATGNTIYF
TGTGCCAGCTCCCCGACGGGGAGAGGAGCCACTGGAAACACCATATATTTT
>NA|TRBJ2-2|TRBV6-1|NA
CASSEPGNTGELFF
TGTGCCAGCAGTGAACCCGGGAACACCGGGGAGCTGTTTTTT
>NA|TRBJ2-3|TRBV11-2|NA
CASSYGTREDTQYF
TGTGCCAGCAGCTATGGGACTCGGGAAGATACGCAGTATTTT
>TRBD1|TRBJ1-5|TRBV6-5|once
CASSSDRGPNQPQHF
TGTGCCAGCAGTTCCGACAGGGGGCCCAATCAGCCCCAGCATTTT
>NA|TRBJ2-1|TRBV6-1|NA
CASSPELATGDEQFF
TGTGCCAGCAGCCCCGAGCTAGCGACGGGAGATGAGCAGTTCTTC
>NA|TRBJ2-5|TRBV4-1|NA
CASSRGGTAAETQYF
TGCGCCAGCAGCCGTGGGGGGACGGCAGCGGAGACCCAGTACTTC
>TRBD1|TRBJ2-3|TRBV5-1|NA
CASSLRQGKRETQYF
TGCGCCAGCAGCTTACGACAGGGGAAACGGGAAACGCAGTATTTT
>TRBD2|TRBJ2-3|TRBV6-4|NA
CASSDGGSDADTQYF
TGTGCCAGCAGTGACGGCGGGAGTGACGCAGATACGCAGTATTTT
>NA|TRBJ1-1|TRBV4-3|once
CASSPAGAPEAFF
TGCGCCAGCAGCCCGGCAGGGGCCCCTGAAGCTTTCTTT
>NA|TRBJ2-7|TRBV30|NA
CAWRRPQAIYEQYF
TGTGCCTGGAGACGTCCACAGGCAATCTACGAGCAGTACTTC
>TRBD1|TRBJ2-7|TRBV7-9|NA
CASSLGTGYHEQYF
TGTGCCAGCAGCTTGGGGACAGGGTACCACGAGCAGTACTTC
>NA|TRBJ2-3|TRBV18|NA
CASSPTRSDTQYF
TGTGCCAGCTCACCGACTAGGTCAGATACGCAGTATTTT
>TRBD2|TRBJ2-1|TRBV9|NA
CASSAKREYYLINEQFF
TGTGCCAGCAGCGCCAAGCGGGAGTATTACTTGATCAATGAGCAGTTCTTC
>TRBD1|TRBJ1-5|TRBV18|few
CASSPLEGARQPQHF
TGTGCCAGCTCACCACTCGAGGGGGCAAGGCAGCCCCAGCATTTT
>NA|TRBJ2-2|TRBV5-1|few
CASSFDRGTGELFF
TGCGCCAGCAGCTTCGACAGAGGCACCGGGGAGCTGTTTTTT
>TRBD2|TRBJ2-7|TRBV6-5|NA
CASRPSGTSPYEQYF
TGTGCCAGCAGACCGAGCGGGACTTCCCCCTACGAGCAGTACTTC
>TRBD2|TRBJ2-2|TRBV6-1|NA
CASRGGRLNTGELFF
TGTGCCAGCAGGGGAGGGCGGTTGAACACCGGGGAGCTGTTTTTT
>TRBD2|TRBJ2-1|TRBV14|NA
CASSQRLGLAGSSSYNEQFF
TGTGCCAGCAGCCAACGACTAGGGCTAGCGGGATCTAGCTCCTACAATGAGCAGTTCTTC
>NA|TRBJ1-2|TRBV2|NA
CASSEGGGAGYGYTF
TGTGCCAGCAGTGAAGGAGGGGGGGCAGGCTATGGCTACACCTTC
>NA|TRBJ1-1|TRBV6-1|NA
CASKAGYTEAFF
TGTGCCAGCAAGGCAGGGTACACTGAAGCTTTCTTT
>TRBD1|TRBJ2-7|TRBV27|NA
CASSYRQGTSCEQYF
TGTGCCAGCAGTTATCGACAGGGGACCTCCTGCGAGCAGTACTTC
>TRBD2|TRBJ2-1|TRBV9|NA
CASSVGGTSGDEQFF
TGTGCCAGCAGCGTAGGGGGGACTAGTGGCGATGAGCAGTTCTTC
>NA|TRBJ1-5|TRBV6-1|once
CASSDRDNQPQHF
TGTGCCAGCAGTGACAGGGACAATCAGCCCCAGCATTTT
>NA|TRBJ1-2|TRBV9|once
CASSVVSGHFNYGYTF
TGTGCCAGCAGCGTAGTGTCGGGTCACTTTAACTATGGCTACACCTTC
>NA|TRBJ1-5|TRBV6-5|NA
CASSVQLSNQPQHF
TGTGCCAGCAGTGTACAGCTTAGCAATCAGCCCCAGCATTTT